This passage covers 18 T cell receptor beta chains from one sample sequenced in a study of OX40 agonist ivuxolimab in advanced cancers. Measured with immunoSEQ multiplex PCR; TCRdb has only the in-frame clones, and not every one. The sample shows about 84,000 clones, 85% to 95% of them seen only once. The sample was CD4+ or CD8+ T cells sorted from blood, taken in a trial of the OX40 agonist ivuxolimab. The receptors were gathered from an adult with an advanced solid tumor such as melanoma, head and neck, liver or kidney cancer.

The count of this clone is one. The V gene is TRBV6-5, the J gene TRBJ1-5; weak D call: TRBD1 (5 bases). The germline V gene has CDR1 MNHEY and CDR2 SVGAGI. Trimming stripped 5 bases from V and 6 bases from J, with 14 bases between. CDR3 length equals 14 residues. CDR3 loop: CASSPGTSGQPQHF. Written as DNA, the CDR3 is TGTGCCAGCAGTCCCGGGACCTCGGGTCAGCCCCAGCATTTT.

The CDR3 bases are TGTGCCAGCAGTTTTTCGGGACAGGCCTACGAGCAGTACTTC. Protein product: CASSFSGQAYEQYF. The rearrangement joins TRBV28 to TRBJ2-7; 8 nucleotides match TRBD1. Germline CDR1 reads MDHEN; CDR2 reads SYDVKM. The CDR3 spans 14 residues. V was pared by 3 bases and J by 2 bases, with 3 bases of the junction left unmatched.

This chain uses TRBV1 with TRBJ2-7. TRBV1 is noted as a pseudogene. This CDR3 has 14 residues. The CDR3 DNA reads TGCACCAGCAGCCATAGGGACCGCTCCTACGAGCAGTACTTC. Residues: CTSSHRDRSYEQYF.

The CDR3 spells CASSIKGHEQFF. CDR3 coding DNA: TGTGCCAGTAGTATAAAGGGCCATGAGCAGTTCTTC. The V gene is TRBV19, the J gene TRBJ2-1; D is unresolved. Per the germline V gene, CDR1 is LNHDA and CDR2 is SQIVND (reference sequence). This CDR3 has 12 amino acids. With 2 bases removed from V and 8 bases from J, the gap between germline ends came to 7 bases.

This chain links TRBV2 with TRBJ2-3; 8 bases agree with TRBD2. This CDR3 has 17 amino acids. V gave up 3 bases and J gave up 0 bases; unmatched junction bases: 8. Germline V gene data show CDR1 as SNHLY and CDR2 as FYNNEI. The CDR3 region is CASSELSAGGSTDTQYF. The CDR3 nucleotides are TGTGCCAGCAGTGAGCTCTCGGCGGGGGGAAGCACAGATACGCAGTATTTT.

This clone was seen a handful of times. The chain has TRBV6-5 and TRBJ1-2; D is possibly TRBD1 (5 bases). Germline loops: CDR1 MNHEY, CDR2 SVGAGI. CDR3 length: 12 amino acids. V was pared by 5 bases and J by 8 bases, with 12 bases between. The CDR3 sequence is CASSRGWGGYTF. The CDR3 DNA follows: TGTGCCAGCAGTCGGGGCTGGGGGGGCTACACCTTC.

This clone came up once. Within the sample, other DNA sequences also encode this same CDR3. The chain is built from TRBV25-1 and TRBJ2-7; the D gene could be TRBD1 or TRBD2 (5 bases each). The CDR3 loop spans 11 amino acids. CDR1 is MGHDK, CDR2 SYGVNS, per germline. V lost 4 bases and J lost 4, with 5 bases in between. For the CDR3, the DNA is TGTGCCAGCAGTGGGGGGTACGAGCAGTACTTC. It codes for CASSGGYEQYF.

The chain has TRBV11-3 and TRBJ2-3, with no clear D. The CDR3 length is 16 residues. The germline V gene has CDR1 SGHNT and CDR2 YENEEA. The V gene lost 3 bases and the J gene lost 1 base, with 14 bases spanning the gap. The chain's CDR3 is CASSFSHGVGTDTQYF. The CDR3, as DNA: TGTGCCAGCAGCTTTTCCCACGGCGTTGGCACAGATACGCAGTATTTT.

J is TRBJ2-7 and V is TRBV7-2, with 12 bases fitting TRBD1. The CDR3 has 15 residues. The germline gives CDR1 SGHTA, CDR2 FQGNSA. The junction had 8 bases not matched to a gene; V was cut back by 6 bases and J by 5 bases. The CDR3 loop reads CASSLGGTGGNEQYF. The CDR3 bases are TGTGCCAGCAGTCTCGGCGGGACAGGGGGCAACGAGCAGTACTTC.

In its sample, this clone was seen once. This rearrangement joins TRBV6-5 to TRBJ2-3, with TRBD2 identical over 9 bases. Unmatched junction bases numbered 7, after V lost 6 bases and J lost 3 bases. From germline, CDR1 is MNHEY and CDR2 SVGAGI. The length of the CDR3 is 15 residues. CDR3 sequence: CASRHTSGPTDTQYF. The CDR3 DNA follows: TGTGCCAGCAGACACACTAGCGGGCCGACAGATACGCAGTATTTT.

The genes are TRBV7-2 and TRBJ2-3, with 9 bases fitting TRBD1. Germline lookup yields CDR1 SGHTA and CDR2 FQGNSA. The CDR3 runs 17 residues. V was clipped by 6 bases and J by 0 bases; unmatched bases: 10. CDR3 in DNA: TGTGCCAGCAGTGCTCGCCGACAGGGGGTTAGCACAGATACGCAGTATTTT. It codes for CASSARRQGVSTDTQYF. The whole variable domain, filled in from reference TRBV7-2 and TRBJ2-3, reads GAGVSQSPSNKVTEKGKDVELRCDPISGHTALYWYRQSLGQGLEFLIYFQGNSAPDKSGLPSDRFSAERTGGSVSTLTIQRTQQEDSAVYLCASSARRQGVSTDTQYFGPGTRLTVL.

J is TRBJ1-5 and V is TRBV27, with 7 bases matching TRBD1. The CDR3 contains 13 residues. V lost 6 bases and J lost 4; bases outside the gene matches: 3. Germline lookup yields CDR1 MNHEY and CDR2 SMNVEV (reference sequence). The CDR3 region is CASSKTGNQPQHF. For the CDR3, the DNA is TGTGCCAGCAGCAAGACAGGGAATCAGCCCCAGCATTTT.

This chain uses TRBV7-2 with TRBJ2-7; D remains ambiguous. Trimming pared 1 base from V and 3 bases from J, leaving 4 bases between. Germline-derived CDR1 and CDR2 are SGHTA and FQGNSA. The CDR3 covers 12 residues. CDR3 DNA sequence: TGTGCCAGCAGCTTAGGGTTCTACGAGCAGTACTTC. It translates to CASSLGFYEQYF. Combining the CDR3 with reference TRBV7-2 and TRBJ2-7 gives the whole variable domain GAGVSQSPSNKVTEKGKDVELRCDPISGHTALYWYRQSLGQGLEFLIYFQGNSAPDKSGLPSDRFSAERTGGSVSTLTIQRTQQEDSAVYLCASSLGFYEQYFGPGTRLTVT.

V and J are TRBV7-9 and TRBJ1-2; D is perhaps TRBD1 (6 bases). V was cut by 5 bases and J by 3 bases, with 7 bases left in between. Germline CDR1 and CDR2: SEHNR and FQNEAQ (reference sequence). The CDR3 covers 12 residues. The CDR3 DNA is TGTGCCAGCAGCCACAGGGACTATGGCTACACCTTC. It translates to CASSHRDYGYTF.

The chain has TRBV5-6 and TRBJ1-2, with 10 bases aligning to TRBD1. CDR3 size: 16 residues. The junction had 10 bases not matched to a gene; V was cut back by 0 bases and J by 8 bases. The V gene's germline CDR1 is SGHDT and CDR2 YYEEEE. DNA of the CDR3: TGTGCCAGCAGCTTGGTCGACAGGGGGCCGGGGGGAGGCTACACCTTC. Protein sequence: CASSLVDRGPGGGYTF.

This rearrangement joins TRBV6-6 to TRBJ1-2; unclear D gene. There are 14 residues in the CDR3. V lost 4 bases and J lost 5, with 14 bases in between. The germline CDR1 and CDR2 sequences are MNHNY and SVGAGI (reference sequence). CDR3 loop: CASSLSPRWYGYTF. CDR3 DNA sequence: TGTGCCAGCAGTTTATCTCCGAGGTGGTATGGCTACACCTTC.

The chain combines TRBV2 with TRBJ1-3; TRBD1 might be the D (6 bases). The germline V gene encodes CDR1 SNHLY and CDR2 FYNNEI. This CDR3 contains 16 residues. V was trimmed by 0 bases and J by 5 bases, leaving 14 bases between them. DNA of the CDR3: TGTGCCAGCAGTGAAGCGAGAATAGGACAGCGAAACACCATATATTTT. Amino acids: CASSEARIGQRNTIYF.

This sequence joins TRBV9 and TRBJ2-2; 11 bases are a match to TRBD2. Germline CDR1 is SGDLS and CDR2 is YYNGEE. The CDR3 totals 18 residues. The V gene end was trimmed by 2 bases and the J gene end by 7 bases; junction bases not matched to a gene: 13. CDR3 nucleotides: TGTGCCAGCAGCGTTTTGTCAATAGCGGGGGGGCAAGTCGGGGAGCTGTTTTTT. This encodes CASSVLSIAGGQVGELFF.